The 21 T cell receptor beta chains below were found in one sample sequenced in a study of T-cell reconstitution after alpha-beta-depleted transplantation in children. TCRbeta library construction was performed incorporating unique molecular identifiers. From the PCR reads, TCRdb called clonotypes with MiXCR, one entry per CDR3 protein. The table lists a few hundred thousand distinct CDR3 sequences, roughly 20% of them singletons. The specimen was PBMCs from the stem cell graft donor, collected from the stem cell graft. The receptors derive from a human donor who donated a stem cell graft to a child with acute myeloid leukemia.

The rearrangement uses TRBV12-3 or TRBV12-4 and TRBJ2-5, with 7 positions matching TRBD2. CDR3 length equals 14 residues. J was trimmed by 5 bases and V by 7 bases; bases with no gene match: 10. CDR3 in amino acids: CASTGRAGWETQYF. CDR3 DNA: TGTGCCAGCACTGGGAGGGCCGGATGGGAGACCCAGTACTTC.

The rearrangement uses TRBV4-1 and TRBJ2-5; D unclear. CDR1 and CDR2 (germline): MGHRA, YSYEKL. This CDR3 has 16 amino acids. The germline V and J ends were trimmed by 4 bases and 2 bases, with 17 bases remaining between them. The CDR3 loop is CASSPTKLAGQETQYF. The CDR3 DNA reads TGCGCCAGCAGCCCCACAAAGCTTGCAGGTCAAGAGACCCAGTACTTC.

J is TRBJ2-7 and V is TRBV12-3 or TRBV12-4; D remains ambiguous. V was cut by 2 bases and J by 2 bases, with 10 bases left in between. The CDR3 is 14 residues long. The CDR3 nucleotides are TGTGCCAGCAGTTTACTCCTAGGAACCTACGAGCAGTACTTC. Translation gives CASSLLLGTYEQYF.

This chain uses TRBV28 with TRBJ2-1; a possible D gene is TRBD2 (5 bases). Germline V gene data show CDR1 as MDHEN and CDR2 as SYDVKM. V lost 1 base and J 4 bases, leaving 17 bases between the germline ends. The CDR3 is 17 amino acids. The CDR3 is CASSLLLGRSNYNEQFF. The CDR3 DNA follows: TGTGCCAGCAGTTTATTGTTGGGGAGAAGTAATTACAATGAGCAGTTCTTC. The full variable domain, in which reference TRBV28 and TRBJ2-1 provide the parts outside the CDR3, is DVKVTQSSRYLVKRTGEKVFLECVQDMDHENMFWYRQDPGLGLRLIYFSYDVKMKEKGDIPEGYSVSREKKERFSLILESASTNQTSMYLCASSLLLGRSNYNEQFFGPGTRLTVL.

The sample holds many counts of this clonotype. The chain uses TRBV12-3 or TRBV12-4 and TRBJ1-4; D remains unclear. V shed 2 bases and J shed 8 bases, with 9 bases lying between them. This CDR3 has 13 residues. As DNA, the CDR3 is TGTGCCAGCAGTTTACCTGGAGGCGAAAAACTGTTTTTT. The encoded protein is CASSLPGGEKLFF.

This clonotype was observed at least ten times. This sequence joins TRBV24-1 and TRBJ2-1; the D call may be TRBD1 or TRBD2 (6 bases each). Trimming took off 4 bases at V and 7 bases at J, with 25 bases between the two ends. Germline CDR1 and CDR2: KGHDR and SFDVKD. The CDR3 spans 18 residues. CDR3 in amino acids: CATSDTGIRENQRNEQFF. In DNA, the CDR3 is TGTGCCACCAGTGACACAGGGATACGGGAGAATCAGAGGAATGAGCAGTTCTTC.

This rearrangement joins TRBV9 to TRBJ1-1; D unresolved. The V and J ends lost 4 bases and 0 bases respectively, with 13 bases between them. The germline gives CDR1 SGDLS, CDR2 YYNGEE. The CDR3 runs to 15 residues. CDR3 in amino acids: CASSSQPVLNTEAFF. The DNA for the CDR3 is TGTGCCAGCAGCTCCCAGCCAGTACTGAACACTGAAGCTTTCTTT.

A few counts support this clonotype. This sequence joins TRBV12-3 or TRBV12-4 and TRBJ1-5; maybe TRBD1 (6 bases). The V gene lost 7 bases and the J gene lost 2 bases, with 12 bases spanning the gap. The CDR3 has 14 residues. CDR3 sequence: CASTWAGGNQPQHF. For the CDR3, the DNA is TGTGCCAGCACTTGGGCAGGGGGCAATCAGCCCCAGCATTTT.

The chain links TRBV27 to TRBJ2-2, with D possibly being TRBD2 (5 bases). Germline loops: CDR1 MNHEY, CDR2 SMNVEV (reference sequence). Trimming removed 6 bases from V and 5 bases from J, with 10 bases in between. The CDR3 sequence is 13 residues long. DNA for the CDR3: TGTGCCAGCAGGCCGCTAGCAACCGGGGAGCTGTTTTTT. Translation gives CASRPLATGELFF.

This clonotype turned up a few times. The V gene is TRBV29-1, the J gene TRBJ2-3; D gene ambiguous. Germline lookup yields CDR1 SQVTM and CDR2 ANQGSEA. The CDR3 is 12 amino acids. Trimming left V 4 bases short and J 4 bases short, with 9 bases between. This CDR3 is CSVGLEADTQYF. The CDR3 DNA is TGCAGCGTTGGTCTAGAAGCAGATACGCAGTATTTT.

This clonotype was seen ten or more times. V gene TRBV6-5 combines with J gene TRBJ1-2; 9 nucleotides match TRBD1. This CDR3 spans 16 amino acids. The V segment lost 5 bases and the J segment 4 bases; nucleotides outside the gene matches: 11. From germline, CDR1 is MNHEY and CDR2 SVGAGI. The CDR3 sequence: CASSPPKGQGVYGYTF. CDR3 DNA: TGTGCCAGCAGTCCTCCAAAGGGACAGGGAGTCTATGGCTACACCTTC.

This chain joins TRBV20-1 and TRBJ2-3; 10 nucleotides align to TRBD2. Germline values: CDR1 DFQATT, CDR2 SNEGSKA (reference sequence). The CDR3 has 17 residues. The V gene end was trimmed by 6 bases and the J gene end by 6 bases; junction bases not matched to a gene: 18. The CDR3 DNA reads as TGCAGTGCCGAAGGGGCTAGCGGGAGTTTGTGGCGCGATACGCAGTATTTT. It is translated as CSAEGASGSLWRDTQYF.

The chain employs TRBV6-2 or TRBV6-3 and TRBJ2-5, with TRBD1 matching 11 bases. This CDR3 is 14 amino acids long. In germline, CDR1 is MNHEY, CDR2 SVGEGT. Trimming cost V 4 bases and J 7 bases; bases outside gene matches: 5. CDR3 residues: CASSSRTGGGTQYF. DNA of the CDR3: TGTGCCAGCAGTTCTAGGACAGGGGGCGGGACCCAGTACTTC.

This clonotype was observed a handful of times. This chain links TRBV2 with TRBJ2-7; D gene uncertain. This CDR3 comprises 12 residues. Trimming pared 7 bases from V and 1 base from J, leaving 8 bases between. Germline CDR1 is SNHLY and CDR2 is FYNNEI. The CDR3 DNA follows: TGTGCCAGCAAGGCGGTGTCCTACGAGCAGTACTTC. It is translated as CASKAVSYEQYF.

This clonotype was recorded a few times. This chain connects TRBV12-3 or TRBV12-4 to TRBJ2-2; D ambiguous. CDR3 length equals 13 residues. V was shortened by 5 bases and J by 6 bases, with 10 bases between the two germline ends. CDR3 sequence (DNA): TGTGCCAGCAGTGGGCGCCGGTCCGGGGAGCTGTTTTTT. Translating gives CASSGRRSGELFF.

In its sample, this clonotype was seen many times. V is TRBV7-2 and J is TRBJ2-5, with no clear D. The CDR3 has 11 residues. Germline assignment: CDR1 SGHTA and CDR2 FQGNSA. Trimming shortened V by 5 bases and J by 5 bases, and 6 bases separated the two germline ends. CDR3 DNA: TGTGCCAGCAGCATGGTGGAGACCCAGTACTTC. Its protein product is CASSMVETQYF.

The V gene is TRBV5-5, the J gene TRBJ2-5, with 8 nucleotides matching TRBD2. Losses at the gene ends were 5 bases for V and 5 bases for J; bases not matched to a gene: 8. The CDR3 loop spans 14 amino acids. The germline V gene has CDR1 SGHKS and CDR2 YYEKEE (reference sequence). The CDR3 is CASRAGGRSETQYF. CDR3 sequence (DNA): TGTGCCAGCAGGGCGGGGGGTCGATCGGAGACCCAGTACTTC.

This clonotype has more than one count but fewer than ten. The genes are TRBV20-1 and TRBJ2-5; 15 bases map to TRBD2. J gave up 5 bases and V 3 bases, and 13 bases lay outside the gene matches. The CDR3 has 18 residues. The germline gives CDR1 DFQATT, CDR2 SNEGSKA (reference sequence). The CDR3 nucleotides read TGCAGTGCTAGCCCCGGGGGGACTAGCGGGAGGATCAGGGAGACCCAGTACTTC. Its protein product is CSASPGGTSGRIRETQYF.

This chain links TRBV7-2 with TRBJ2-1; no clear D gene. The CDR3 has 16 amino acids. V lost 3 bases, J lost 0 bases, and 12 bases lay in between. Germline V gene sequence: CDR1 SGHTA, CDR2 FQGNSA. The CDR3 loop is CASSFSTGSSYNEQFF. In DNA, the CDR3 is TGTGCCAGCAGCTTTTCGACTGGTAGCTCCTACAATGAGCAGTTCTTC.

The chain links TRBV5-1 to TRBJ2-1, with 9 bases matching TRBD1. Trimming at V came to 4 bases and at J to 6 bases, leaving 8 bases not matched to a gene. Germline lookup yields CDR1 SGHRS and CDR2 YFSETQ. The CDR3 is 15 amino acids. CDR3: CASSIPQGASNEQFF. CDR3 nucleotides: TGCGCCAGCAGCATCCCACAGGGGGCGTCCAATGAGCAGTTCTTC.

This clonotype has more than one count but fewer than ten. The chain's CDR3 is CASSLLPTGQGSPLHF. The CDR3 bases are TGTGCCAGCAGCTTGTTACCCACTGGACAGGGTTCACCCCTCCACTTT. This sequence joins TRBV7-2 and TRBJ1-6, with TRBD1 identical over 8 bases. This CDR3 has 16 residues. Germline CDR1 and CDR2: SGHTA and FQGNSA. V gave up 3 bases and J gave up 9 bases; unmatched junction bases: 10.